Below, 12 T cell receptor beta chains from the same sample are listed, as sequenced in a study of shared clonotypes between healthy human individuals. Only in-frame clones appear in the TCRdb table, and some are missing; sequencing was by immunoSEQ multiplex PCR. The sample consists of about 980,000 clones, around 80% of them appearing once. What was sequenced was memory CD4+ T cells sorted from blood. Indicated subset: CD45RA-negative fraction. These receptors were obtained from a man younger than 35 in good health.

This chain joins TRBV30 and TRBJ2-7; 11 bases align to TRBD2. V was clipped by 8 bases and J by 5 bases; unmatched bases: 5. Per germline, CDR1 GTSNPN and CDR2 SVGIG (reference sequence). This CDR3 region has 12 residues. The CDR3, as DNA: TGTGCCACCACTAGCGGGAGAAACGAGCAGTACTTC. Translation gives CATTSGRNEQYF.

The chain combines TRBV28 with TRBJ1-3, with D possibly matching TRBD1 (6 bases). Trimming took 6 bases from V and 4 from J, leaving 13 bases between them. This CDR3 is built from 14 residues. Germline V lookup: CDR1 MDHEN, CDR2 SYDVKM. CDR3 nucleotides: TGTGCCAGCAGAGTACAGGGATCGGGAAACACCATATATTTT. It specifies CASRVQGSGNTIYF.

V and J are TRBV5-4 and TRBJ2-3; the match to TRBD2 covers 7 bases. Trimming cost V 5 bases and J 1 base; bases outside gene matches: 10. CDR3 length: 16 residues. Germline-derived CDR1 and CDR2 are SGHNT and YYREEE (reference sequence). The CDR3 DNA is TGTGCCAGCAGTCGCGTGGGAGGGCCAGGCACAGATACGCAGTATTTT. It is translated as CASSRVGGPGTDTQYF.

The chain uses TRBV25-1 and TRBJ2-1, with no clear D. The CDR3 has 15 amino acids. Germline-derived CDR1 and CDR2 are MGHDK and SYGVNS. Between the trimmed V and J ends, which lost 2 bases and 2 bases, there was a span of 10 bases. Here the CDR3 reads CASSERQRAYNEQFF. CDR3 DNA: TGTGCCAGCAGTGAAAGGCAGCGAGCCTACAATGAGCAGTTCTTC.

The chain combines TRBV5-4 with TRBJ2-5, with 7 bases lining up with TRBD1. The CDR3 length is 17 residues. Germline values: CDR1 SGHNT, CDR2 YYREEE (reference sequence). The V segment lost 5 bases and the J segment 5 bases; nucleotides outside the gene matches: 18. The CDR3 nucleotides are TGTGCCAGCAGTGAATCAGGGCAGGGGGTATCCCGTGAGACCCAGTACTTC. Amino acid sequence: CASSESGQGVSRETQYF.

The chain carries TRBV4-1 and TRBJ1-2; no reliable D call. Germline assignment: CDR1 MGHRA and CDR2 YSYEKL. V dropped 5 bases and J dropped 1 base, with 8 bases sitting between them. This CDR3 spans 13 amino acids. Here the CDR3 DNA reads TGCGCCAGCAGCACAACAGATAACTATGGCTACACCTTC. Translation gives CASSTTDNYGYTF.

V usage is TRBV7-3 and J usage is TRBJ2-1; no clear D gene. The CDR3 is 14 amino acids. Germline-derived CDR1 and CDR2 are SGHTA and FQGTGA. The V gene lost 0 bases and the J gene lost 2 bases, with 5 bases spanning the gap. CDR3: CASSLTLTYNEQFF. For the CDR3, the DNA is TGTGCCAGCAGCTTAACACTTACCTACAATGAGCAGTTCTTC.

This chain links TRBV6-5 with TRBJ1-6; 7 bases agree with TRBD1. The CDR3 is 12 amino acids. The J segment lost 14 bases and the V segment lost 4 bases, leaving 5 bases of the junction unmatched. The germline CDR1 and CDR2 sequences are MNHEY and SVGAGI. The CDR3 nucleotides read TGTGCCAGCAGTTTTGACAGGGTGACCCTCCACTTT. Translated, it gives CASSFDRVTLHF.

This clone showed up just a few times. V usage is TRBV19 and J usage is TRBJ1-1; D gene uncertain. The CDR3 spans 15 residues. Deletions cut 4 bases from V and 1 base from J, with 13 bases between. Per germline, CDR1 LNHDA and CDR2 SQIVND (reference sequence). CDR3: CASSKAIQTNTEAFF. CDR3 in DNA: TGTGCCAGTAGTAAGGCCATTCAAACGAACACTGAAGCTTTCTTT.

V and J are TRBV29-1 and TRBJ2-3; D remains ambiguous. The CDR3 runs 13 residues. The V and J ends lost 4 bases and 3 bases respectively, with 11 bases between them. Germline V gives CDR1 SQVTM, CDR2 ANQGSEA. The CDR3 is CSVGERPTDTQYF. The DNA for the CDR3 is TGCAGCGTTGGGGAACGGCCGACAGATACGCAGTATTTT.

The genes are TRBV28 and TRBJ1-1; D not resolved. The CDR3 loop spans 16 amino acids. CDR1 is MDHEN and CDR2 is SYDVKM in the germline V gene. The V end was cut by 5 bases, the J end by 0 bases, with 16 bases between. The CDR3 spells CASSLTALPMNTEAFF. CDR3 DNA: TGTGCCAGCAGTCTCACCGCTTTGCCCATGAACACTGAAGCTTTCTTT. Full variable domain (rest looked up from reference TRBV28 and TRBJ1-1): DVKVTQSSRYLVKRTGEKVFLECVQDMDHENMFWYRQDPGLGLRLIYFSYDVKMKEKGDIPEGYSVSREKKERFSLILESASTNQTSMYLCASSLTALPMNTEAFFGQGTRLTVV.

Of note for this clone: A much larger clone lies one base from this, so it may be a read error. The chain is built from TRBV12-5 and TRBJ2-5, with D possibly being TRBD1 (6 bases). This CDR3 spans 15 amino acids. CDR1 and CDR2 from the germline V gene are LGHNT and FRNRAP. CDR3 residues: CASGLDGQPQEIQYF. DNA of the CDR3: TGTGCTAGTGGTTTGGATGGACAGCCACAAGAGATCCAGTACTTC. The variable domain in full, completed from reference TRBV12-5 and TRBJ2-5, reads DARVTQTPRHKVTEMGQEVTMRCQPILGHNTVFWYRQTMMQGLELLAYFRNRAPLDDSGMPKDRFSAEMPDATLATLKIQPSEPRDSAVYFCASGLDGQPQEIQYFGPGTRLLVL.